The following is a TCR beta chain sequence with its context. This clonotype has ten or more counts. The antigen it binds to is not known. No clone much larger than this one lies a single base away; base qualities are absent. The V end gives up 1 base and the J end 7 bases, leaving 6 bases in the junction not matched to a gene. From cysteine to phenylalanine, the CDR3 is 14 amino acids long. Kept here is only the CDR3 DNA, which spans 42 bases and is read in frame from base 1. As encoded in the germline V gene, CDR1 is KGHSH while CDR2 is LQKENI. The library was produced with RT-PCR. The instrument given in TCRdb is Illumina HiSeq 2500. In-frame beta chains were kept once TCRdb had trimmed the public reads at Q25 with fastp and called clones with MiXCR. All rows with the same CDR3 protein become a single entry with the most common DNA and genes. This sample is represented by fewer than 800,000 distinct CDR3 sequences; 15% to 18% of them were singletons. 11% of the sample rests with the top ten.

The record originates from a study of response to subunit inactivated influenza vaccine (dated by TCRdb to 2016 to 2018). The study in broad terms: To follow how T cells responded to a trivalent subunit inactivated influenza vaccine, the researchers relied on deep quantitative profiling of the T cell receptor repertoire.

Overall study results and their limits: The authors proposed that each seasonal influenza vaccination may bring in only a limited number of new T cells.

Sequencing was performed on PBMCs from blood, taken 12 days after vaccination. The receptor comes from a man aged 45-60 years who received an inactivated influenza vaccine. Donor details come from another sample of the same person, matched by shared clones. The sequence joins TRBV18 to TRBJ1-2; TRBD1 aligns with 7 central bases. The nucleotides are TGTGCCAGCTCACCACAGGGACAGCTTCCTGGCTACACCTTC. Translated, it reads CASSPQGQLPGYTF.